Described below is a single T cell receptor beta chain sequence and its context. Its antigen is still unknown. Genomic DNA served as template for TCR beta VDJ and CDR3 profiling. In TCRdb, the reads were re-called with MiXCR into one record per CDR3 protein. The sample lists about 98,000 distinct CDR3 sequences; 55% to 75% were seen once. These data come from a study of CD8+CD57+ T cells in acquired aplastic anemia. Study in general: On average, sorted CD4+ and CD8+ cells gave roughly 2.9 ug of DNA.

Patients sequenced had flow cytometry evidence of CD8+CD57+ cell expansion. Severe acquired aplastic anemia was the diagnosis recorded for all patients. The study's findings and limits: Both patients and controls carried the same twenty-nine CD8+ CDR3 sequences. CD8+ Simpson's diversity showed no significant patient-control difference.

Unmatched junction bases numbered 12, after V lost 4 bases and J lost 3 bases. The CDR3 contains 16 residues. CDR1 LGHNA and CDR2 YNFKEQ come from the germline V gene. The TCR originated in a human donor with aplastic anemia. The source material was sorted CD4+, CD8+, or CD8+CD57+ T cells (not recorded which) from PBMCs. The J gene is TRBJ2-7, the V gene TRBV4-2; 7 nucleotides match TRBD1. The CDR3 reads CASSPHATGFNYEQYF. The CDR3 nucleotides are TGTGCCAGCAGCCCCCACGCGACAGGGTTTAACTACGAGCAGTACTTC.